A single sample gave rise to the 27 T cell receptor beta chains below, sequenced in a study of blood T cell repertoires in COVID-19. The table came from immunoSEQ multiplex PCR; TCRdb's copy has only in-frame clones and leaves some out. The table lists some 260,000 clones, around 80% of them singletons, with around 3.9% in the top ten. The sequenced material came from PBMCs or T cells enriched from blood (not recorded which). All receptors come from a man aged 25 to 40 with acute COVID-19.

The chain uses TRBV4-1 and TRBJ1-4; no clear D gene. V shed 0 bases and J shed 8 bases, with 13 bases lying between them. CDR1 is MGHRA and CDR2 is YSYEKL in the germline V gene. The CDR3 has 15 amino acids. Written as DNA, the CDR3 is TGCGCCAGCAGCCAAGATCCAGCCCAGGTAGAAAAACTGTTTTTT. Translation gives CASSQDPAQVEKLFF.

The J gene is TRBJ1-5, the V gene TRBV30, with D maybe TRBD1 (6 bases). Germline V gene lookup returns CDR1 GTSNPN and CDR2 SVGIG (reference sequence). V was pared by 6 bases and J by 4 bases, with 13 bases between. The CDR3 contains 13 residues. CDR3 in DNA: TGTGCCTGTACGACAGGCCCTAATCAGCCCCAGCATTTT. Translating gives CACTTGPNQPQHF.

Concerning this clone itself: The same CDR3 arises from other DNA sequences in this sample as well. The CDR3 spells CSVESGNTEAFF. The CDR3 bases are TGCAGCGTTGAGTCAGGGAACACTGAAGCTTTCTTT. This rearrangement joins TRBV29-1 to TRBJ1-1, with D unresolved. V lost 3 bases, J lost 1 base, and 6 bases lay in between. Germline CDR1 is SQVTM and CDR2 is ANQGSEA. The CDR3 is 12 amino acids.

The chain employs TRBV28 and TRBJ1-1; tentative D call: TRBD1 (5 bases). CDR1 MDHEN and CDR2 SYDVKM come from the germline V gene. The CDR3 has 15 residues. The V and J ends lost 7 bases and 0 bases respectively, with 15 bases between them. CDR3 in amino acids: CASNEVGTVNTEAFF. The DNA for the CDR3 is TGTGCCAGCAACGAGGTCGGGACTGTGAACACTGAAGCTTTCTTT.

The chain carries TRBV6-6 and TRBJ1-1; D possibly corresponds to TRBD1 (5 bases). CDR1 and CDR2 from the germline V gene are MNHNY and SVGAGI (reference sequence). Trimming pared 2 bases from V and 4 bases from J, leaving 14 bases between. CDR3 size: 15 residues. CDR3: CASSYGTMIGTEAFF. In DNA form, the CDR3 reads TGTGCCAGCAGTTACGGGACTATGATCGGCACTGAAGCTTTCTTT.

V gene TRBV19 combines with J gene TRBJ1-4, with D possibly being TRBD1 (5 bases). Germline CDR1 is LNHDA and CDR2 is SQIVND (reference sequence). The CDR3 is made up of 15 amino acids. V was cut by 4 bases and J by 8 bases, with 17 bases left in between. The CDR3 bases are TGTGCCAGTAGTACCCCCGGGACTGCAAGCGAAAAACTGTTTTTT. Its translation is CASSTPGTASEKLFF. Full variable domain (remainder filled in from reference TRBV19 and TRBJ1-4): DGGITQSPKYLFRKEGQNVTLSCEQNLNHDAMYWYRQDPGQGLRLIYYSQIVNDFQKGDIAEGYSVSREKKESFPLTVTSAQKNPTAFYLCASSTPGTASEKLFFGSGTQLSVL.

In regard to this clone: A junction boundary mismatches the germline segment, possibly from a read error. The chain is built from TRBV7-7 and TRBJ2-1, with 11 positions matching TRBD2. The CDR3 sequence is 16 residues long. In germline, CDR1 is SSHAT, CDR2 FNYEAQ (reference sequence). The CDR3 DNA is TGTGCTAGCAGCATAAATAGCGGGAGGGCCGTAAATGAGCAGTTCTTC. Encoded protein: CASSINSGRAVNEQFF.

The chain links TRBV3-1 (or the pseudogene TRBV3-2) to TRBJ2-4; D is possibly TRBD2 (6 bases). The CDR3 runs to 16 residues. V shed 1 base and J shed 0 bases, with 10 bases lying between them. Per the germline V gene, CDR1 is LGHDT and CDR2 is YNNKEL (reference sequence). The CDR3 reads CASSQAGVGAKNIQYF. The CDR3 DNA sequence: TGTGCCAGCAGCCAAGCGGGGGTTGGAGCCAAAAACATTCAGTACTTC.

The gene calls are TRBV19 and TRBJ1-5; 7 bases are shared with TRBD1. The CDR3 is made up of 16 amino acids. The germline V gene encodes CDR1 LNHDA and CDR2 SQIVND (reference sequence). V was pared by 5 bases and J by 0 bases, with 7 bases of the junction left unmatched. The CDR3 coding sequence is TGTGCCAGTAGTTCCGGGACAGTGTATAGCAATCAGCCCCAGCATTTT. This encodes CASSSGTVYSNQPQHF.

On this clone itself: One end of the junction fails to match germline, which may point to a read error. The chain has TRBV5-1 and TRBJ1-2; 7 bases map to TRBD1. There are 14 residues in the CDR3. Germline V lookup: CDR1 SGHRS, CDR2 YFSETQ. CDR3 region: CASSITTGTYGYTF. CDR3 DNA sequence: TGTGCCAGCAGCATAACGACAGGGACCTATGGCTACACCTTC.

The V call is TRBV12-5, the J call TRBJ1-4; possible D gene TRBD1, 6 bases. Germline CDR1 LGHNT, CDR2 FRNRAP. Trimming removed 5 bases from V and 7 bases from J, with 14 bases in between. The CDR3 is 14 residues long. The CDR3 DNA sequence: TGTGCTAGTGGTACCTACGGGGGGGCTGAAAAACTGTTTTTT. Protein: CASGTYGGAEKLFF. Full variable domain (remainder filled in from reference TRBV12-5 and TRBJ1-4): DARVTQTPRHKVTEMGQEVTMRCQPILGHNTVFWYRQTMMQGLELLAYFRNRAPLDDSGMPKDRFSAEMPDATLATLKIQPSEPRDSAVYFCASGTYGGAEKLFFGSGTQLSVL.

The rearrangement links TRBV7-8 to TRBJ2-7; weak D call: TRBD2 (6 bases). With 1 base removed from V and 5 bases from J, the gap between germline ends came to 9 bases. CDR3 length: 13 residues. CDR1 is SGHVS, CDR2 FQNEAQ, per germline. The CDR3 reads CASSLGSSDEQYV. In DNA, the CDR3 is TGTGCCAGCAGCTTAGGGTCTAGCGACGAGCAGTACGTC.

This CDR3 reads CASSEGDSYEKLFF. In DNA form, the CDR3 reads TGTGCCAGCAGTGAAGGGGACAGCTATGAAAAACTGTTTTTT. The V call is TRBV6-1, the J call TRBJ1-4, with TRBD1 identical over 7 bases. Germline CDR1 and CDR2: MNHNS and SASEGT. V lost 1 base and J lost 6; bases outside the gene matches: 2. The CDR3 runs to 14 residues.

CDR3 amino acids: CASSLGGGGYGYTF. The CDR3 DNA reads TGTGCCAGCAGCTTAGGAGGGGGCGGTTATGGCTACACCTTC. V usage is TRBV11-2 and J usage is TRBJ1-2; TRBD1 matches 7 bases. V lost 1 base, J lost 5 bases, and 4 bases stayed unmatched. The CDR3 runs to 14 residues. The germline V gene has CDR1 SGHAT and CDR2 FQNNGV.

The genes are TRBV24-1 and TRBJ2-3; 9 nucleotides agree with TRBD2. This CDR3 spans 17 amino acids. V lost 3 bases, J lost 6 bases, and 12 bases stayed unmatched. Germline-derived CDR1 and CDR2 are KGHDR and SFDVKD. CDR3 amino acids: CATSDPLRGGRSDTQYF. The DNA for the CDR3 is TGTGCCACCAGTGATCCCTTGCGGGGGGGGAGATCGGATACGCAGTATTTT.

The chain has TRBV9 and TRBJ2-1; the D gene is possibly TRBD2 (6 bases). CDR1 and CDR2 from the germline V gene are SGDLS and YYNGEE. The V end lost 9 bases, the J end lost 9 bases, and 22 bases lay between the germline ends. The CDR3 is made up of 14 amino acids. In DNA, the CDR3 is TGTGCCACCGGTGTAGGCGGGGCTGTGGCTGAGCAGTTCTTC. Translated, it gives CATGVGGAVAEQFF. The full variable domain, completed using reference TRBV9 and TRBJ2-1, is DSGVTQTPKHLITATGQRVTLRCSPRSGDLSVYWYQQSLDQGLQFLIQYYNGEERAKGNILERFSAQQFPDLHSELNLSSLELGDSALYFCATGVGGAVAEQFFGPGTRLTVL.

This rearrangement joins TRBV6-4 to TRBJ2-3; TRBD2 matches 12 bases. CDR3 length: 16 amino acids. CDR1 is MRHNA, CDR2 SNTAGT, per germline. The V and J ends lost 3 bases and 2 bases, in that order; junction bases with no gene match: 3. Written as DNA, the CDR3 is TGTGCCAGCAGTGATGGGACTAGCGGGCACACAGATACGCAGTATTTT. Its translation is CASSDGTSGHTDTQYF.

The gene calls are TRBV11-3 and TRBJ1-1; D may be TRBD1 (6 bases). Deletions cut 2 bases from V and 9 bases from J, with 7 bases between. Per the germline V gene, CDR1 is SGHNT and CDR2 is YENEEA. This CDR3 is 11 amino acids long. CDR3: CASSLTGKAFF. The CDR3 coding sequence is TGTGCCAGCAGCTTAACAGGGAAAGCTTTCTTT. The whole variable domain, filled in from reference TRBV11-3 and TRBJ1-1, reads EAGVVQSPRYKIIEKKQPVAFWCNPISGHNTLYWYLQNLGQGPELLIRYENEEAVDDSQLPKDRFSAERLKGVDSTLKIQPAELGDSAVYLCASSLTGKAFFGQGTRLTVV.

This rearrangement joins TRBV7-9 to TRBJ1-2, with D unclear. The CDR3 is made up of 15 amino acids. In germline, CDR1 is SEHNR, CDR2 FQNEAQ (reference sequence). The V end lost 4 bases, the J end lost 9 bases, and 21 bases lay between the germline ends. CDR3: CASSSLGLIRESYTF. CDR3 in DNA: TGTGCCAGCAGCTCACTTGGACTTATAAGGGAGAGCTACACCTTC.

CDR3 sequence: CASSLGQNEQYV. CDR3 sequence (DNA): TGTGCCAGCAGTTTAGGCCAGAACGAGCAGTACGTC. The J gene is TRBJ2-7, the V gene TRBV12-3 or TRBV12-4; no reliable D call. Between the trimmed V and J ends, which lost 1 base and 5 bases, there was a span of 6 bases. CDR3 size: 12 residues.

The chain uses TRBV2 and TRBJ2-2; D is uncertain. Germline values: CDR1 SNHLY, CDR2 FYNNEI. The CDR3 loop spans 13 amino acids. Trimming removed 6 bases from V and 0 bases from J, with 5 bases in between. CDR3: CASSKTNTGELFF. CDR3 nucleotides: TGTGCCAGCAGCAAAACGAACACCGGGGAGCTGTTTTTT.

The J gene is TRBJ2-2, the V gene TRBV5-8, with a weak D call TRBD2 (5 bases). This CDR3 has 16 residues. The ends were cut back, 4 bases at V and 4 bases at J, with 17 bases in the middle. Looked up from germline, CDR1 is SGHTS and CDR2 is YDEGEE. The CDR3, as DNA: TGTGCCAGCAGCCGACGACTCCTCGCGGGCACCGGGGAGCTGTTTTTT. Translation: CASSRRLLAGTGELFF.

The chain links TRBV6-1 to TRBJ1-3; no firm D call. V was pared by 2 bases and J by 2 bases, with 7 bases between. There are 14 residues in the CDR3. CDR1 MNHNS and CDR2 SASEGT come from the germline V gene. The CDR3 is CASSESVAGNTIYF. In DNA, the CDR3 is TGTGCCAGCAGTGAATCAGTTGCTGGAAACACCATATATTTT.

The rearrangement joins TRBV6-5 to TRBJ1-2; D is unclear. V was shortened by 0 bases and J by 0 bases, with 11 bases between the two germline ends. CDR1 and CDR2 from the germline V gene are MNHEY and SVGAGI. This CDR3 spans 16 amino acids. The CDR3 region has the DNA TGTGCCAGCAGTTACTCTGATGGCCGAACTAACTATGGCTACACCTTC. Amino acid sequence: CASSYSDGRTNYGYTF.

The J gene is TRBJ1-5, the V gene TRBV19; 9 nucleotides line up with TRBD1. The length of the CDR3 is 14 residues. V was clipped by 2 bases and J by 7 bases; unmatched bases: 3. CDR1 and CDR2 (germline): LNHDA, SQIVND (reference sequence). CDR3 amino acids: CASSIRDRDQPQHF. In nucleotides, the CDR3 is TGTGCCAGTAGTATAAGGGACAGGGACCAGCCCCAGCATTTT. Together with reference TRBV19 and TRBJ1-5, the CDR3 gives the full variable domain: DGGITQSPKYLFRKEGQNVTLSCEQNLNHDAMYWYRQDPGQGLRLIYYSQIVNDFQKGDIAEGYSVSREKKESFPLTVTSAQKNPTAFYLCASSIRDRDQPQHFGDGTRLSIL.

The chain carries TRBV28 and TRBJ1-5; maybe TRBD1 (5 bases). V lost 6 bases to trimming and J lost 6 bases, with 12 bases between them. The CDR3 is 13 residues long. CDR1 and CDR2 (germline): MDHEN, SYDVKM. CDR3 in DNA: TGTGCCAGCAGCCCGGGGGGAGGTCAGCCCCAGCATTTT. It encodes CASSPGGGQPQHF.

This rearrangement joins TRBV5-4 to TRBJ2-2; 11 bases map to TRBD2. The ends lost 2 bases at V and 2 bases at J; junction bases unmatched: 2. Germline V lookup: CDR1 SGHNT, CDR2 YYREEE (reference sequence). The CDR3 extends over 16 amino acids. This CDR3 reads CASSFTSGRNTGELFF. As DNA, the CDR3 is TGTGCCAGCAGCTTTACTAGCGGGAGAAACACCGGGGAGCTGTTTTTT. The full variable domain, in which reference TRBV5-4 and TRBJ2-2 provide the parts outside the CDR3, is ETGVTQSPTHLIKTRGQQVTLRCSSQSGHNTVSWYQQALGQGPQFIFQYYREEENGRGNFPPRFSGLQFPNYSSELNVNALELDDSALYLCASSFTSGRNTGELFFGEGSRLTVL.